These 30 T cell receptor beta chains were sequenced from one sample in a study of a mutant IDH1 vaccine in newly diagnosed glioma. The method was immunoSEQ multiplex PCR; TCRdb's version includes in-frame clones alone and lacks a portion of them. The profile shows over 45,000 clones, roughly 80% of them singletons. Time point defined: week 5, during vaccination. It was 300 ug of mutant IDH1 20-mer peptide that made up each vaccine dose, given with topical imiquimod. The antigens these receptors bind are not known. The material sequenced was PBMCs, taken from a glioma patient whose treatment included an IDH1 peptide vaccine. Receptor source: a woman aged 45-65 years with glioma.

The rearrangement joins TRBV6-6 to TRBJ2-7, with TRBD1 matching over 10 bases. The V and J ends lost 2 bases and 4 bases, in that order; junction bases with no gene match: 5. This CDR3 is built from 15 residues. Germline CDR1 and CDR2: MNHNY and SVGAGI (reference sequence). Here the CDR3 DNA reads TGTGCCAGCAGTTACACCGGGACAGGGGAGTACGAGCAGTACTTC. Protein product: CASSYTGTGEYEQYF.

This chain joins TRBV5-1 and TRBJ1-6; TRBD1 is a possible D gene (6 bases). This CDR3 comprises 15 residues. Trimming shortened V by 0 bases and J by 6 bases, and 10 bases separated the two germline ends. The germline V gene encodes CDR1 SGHRS and CDR2 YFSETQ. CDR3 sequence reads: CASSLEGGFNSPLHF. The CDR3 coding sequence is TGCGCCAGCAGCTTGGAAGGGGGGTTTAATTCACCCCTCCACTTT.

The chain carries TRBV11-2 and TRBJ2-5; 9 bases map to TRBD2. CDR3 length: 16 amino acids. Germline-derived CDR1 and CDR2 are SGHAT and FQNNGV. The V and J ends lost 4 bases and 5 bases, in that order; junction bases with no gene match: 11. For the CDR3, the DNA is TGTGCCAGCAGCTCCCGATTCGCGGGGGGGCTTGAGACCCAGTACTTC. Its protein product is CASSSRFAGGLETQYF.

This chain uses TRBV28 with TRBJ1-1; a possible D gene is TRBD1 (5 bases). Per the germline V gene, CDR1 is MDHEN and CDR2 is SYDVKM. V was shortened by 3 bases and J by 6 bases, with 20 bases between the two germline ends. This CDR3 contains 16 residues. CDR3 DNA: TGTGCCAGCAGTTTTGGGCGGTGGGGGTTTCGGGCTGAAGCTTTCTTT. Translated: CASSFGRWGFRAEAFF. Based on the CDR3 plus reference TRBV28 and TRBJ1-1, the full variable domain is DVKVTQSSRYLVKRTGEKVFLECVQDMDHENMFWYRQDPGLGLRLIYFSYDVKMKEKGDIPEGYSVSREKKERFSLILESASTNQTSMYLCASSFGRWGFRAEAFFGQGTRLTVV.

The chain has TRBV7-2 and TRBJ1-2; D is unresolved. There are 15 residues in the CDR3. Per the germline V gene, CDR1 is SGHTA and CDR2 is FQGNSA. Trimming removed 1 base from V and 7 bases from J, with 16 bases in between. The CDR3 DNA sequence: TGTGCCAGCAGCTTAGAGTTTGGCGGGATAACTGGCTACACCTTC. It specifies CASSLEFGGITGYTF.

V and J are TRBV18 and TRBJ2-2; tentative D call: TRBD2 (6 bases). The CDR3 is 17 residues long. Germline CDR1 KGHSH, CDR2 LQKENI. V was clipped by 3 bases and J by 3 bases, with 17 bases between them. The DNA of the CDR3 is TGTGCCAGCTCACCCCCGGTCGGGAGCATAGACACCGGGGAGCTGTTTTTT. This codes for CASSPPVGSIDTGELFF. The full variable domain, in which reference TRBV18 and TRBJ2-2 provide the parts outside the CDR3, is NAGVMQNPRHLVRRRGQEARLRCSPMKGHSHVYWYRQLPEEGLKFMVYLQKENIIDESGMPKERFSAEFPKEGPSILRIQQVVRGDSAAYFCASSPPVGSIDTGELFFGEGSRLTVL.

The V call is TRBV5-1, the J call TRBJ2-2; TRBD1 is a possible D gene (6 bases). Germline V gene sequence: CDR1 SGHRS, CDR2 YFSETQ. Trimming cost V 3 bases and J 1 base, with 13 bases left between them. This CDR3 is built from 16 residues. DNA for the CDR3: TGCGCCAGCAGCTCGGGACAAACCTTGAACACCGGGGAGCTGTTTTTT. Translated, it gives CASSSGQTLNTGELFF.

V and J are TRBV10-2 and TRBJ1-1; D ambiguous. The CDR3 runs 11 residues. Per germline, CDR1 WSHSY and CDR2 SAAADI. Trimming stripped 0 bases from V and 10 bases from J, with 6 bases between. Written as DNA, the CDR3 is TGCGCCAGCAGTGAGTCAAACAGAGCTTTCTTT. Its translation: CASSESNRAFF.

The CDR3 region has the DNA TGTGCCAGCAGCTTCTCTATTGGGGCGGTACAGTACTTC. Translated, it gives CASSFSIGAVQYF. J is TRBJ2-7 and V is TRBV11-2, with D maybe TRBD1 (5 bases). Trimming stripped 3 bases from V and 10 bases from J, with 16 bases between. The CDR3 has 13 amino acids. In germline, CDR1 is SGHAT, CDR2 FQNNGV.

The rearrangement uses TRBV6-5 and TRBJ2-7, with 8 bases lining up with TRBD1. CDR3 length: 14 amino acids. Germline-derived CDR1 and CDR2 are MNHEY and SVGAGI. V lost 5 bases to trimming and J lost 3 bases; unmatched junction nucleotides: 6. The CDR3: CASSVRTGNYEQYF. The CDR3 DNA follows: TGTGCCAGCAGTGTTCGGACAGGGAACTACGAGCAGTACTTC.

This chain uses TRBV18 with TRBJ1-2; 8 bases line up with TRBD1. The germline V gene has CDR1 KGHSH and CDR2 LQKENI. V was pared by 5 bases and J by 6 bases, with 11 bases of the junction left unmatched. This CDR3 region has 15 residues. The CDR3 reads CASSSYTGGVNGYTF. CDR3 DNA: TGTGCCAGCTCATCATATACAGGGGGAGTGAATGGCTACACCTTC. The variable domain in full, with the rest retrieved from reference TRBV18 and TRBJ1-2, is NAGVMQNPRHLVRRRGQEARLRCSPMKGHSHVYWYRQLPEEGLKFMVYLQKENIIDESGMPKERFSAEFPKEGPSILRIQQVVRGDSAAYFCASSSYTGGVNGYTFGSGTRLTVV.

V usage is TRBV6-7 and J usage is TRBJ1-2; 10 bases are a match to TRBD1. TRBV6-7 is an ORF; its function is uncertain. The V gene end was trimmed by 4 bases and the J gene end by 8 bases; junction bases not matched to a gene: 7. This CDR3 spans 14 amino acids. This CDR3 reads CASSLPGQGKGYTF. The CDR3 nucleotides read TGTGCCAGCAGTTTACCGGGACAGGGGAAGGGCTACACCTTC.

This chain uses TRBV7-2 with TRBJ2-3; TRBD2 agrees at 7 bases. The CDR3 length is 15 residues. Germline CDR1 is SGHTA and CDR2 is FQGNSA. With V trimmed by 5 bases and J by 2 bases, 7 bases remained unmatched. CDR3 coding DNA: TGTGCCAGCAGCCAGTGGCGGGGGTTCACAGATACGCAGTATTTT. Amino acids: CASSQWRGFTDTQYF. The variable domain in full, completed from reference TRBV7-2 and TRBJ2-3, reads GAGVSQSPSNKVTEKGKDVELRCDPISGHTALYWYRQSLGQGLEFLIYFQGNSAPDKSGLPSDRFSAERTGGSVSTLTIQRTQQEDSAVYLCASSQWRGFTDTQYFGPGTRLTVL.

The V gene is TRBV19, the J gene TRBJ1-5; D remains ambiguous. The CDR3 spans 13 residues. V was trimmed by 0 bases and J by 5 bases, leaving 5 bases between them. Germline V gene lookup returns CDR1 LNHDA and CDR2 SQIVND (reference sequence). The CDR3 reads CASSIEGDQPQHF. In nucleotides, the CDR3 is TGTGCCAGTAGTATAGAGGGAGATCAGCCCCAGCATTTT. Full variable domain (missing parts from reference TRBV19 and TRBJ1-5): DGGITQSPKYLFRKEGQNVTLSCEQNLNHDAMYWYRQDPGQGLRLIYYSQIVNDFQKGDIAEGYSVSREKKESFPLTVTSAQKNPTAFYLCASSIEGDQPQHFGDGTRLSIL.

This chain joins TRBV6-5 and TRBJ1-1, with TRBD1 matching 7 bases. J was trimmed by 2 bases and V by 8 bases; bases with no gene match: 8. CDR1 is MNHEY and CDR2 is SVGAGI in the germline V gene. This CDR3 comprises 14 residues. CDR3 in DNA: TGTGCCAGCCTGTCGGACAGGCAAAACACTGAAGCTTTCTTT. Its protein product is CASLSDRQNTEAFF.

The chain carries TRBV5-4 and TRBJ1-2; 9 bases map to TRBD1. Germline V lookup: CDR1 SGHNT, CDR2 YYREEE (reference sequence). The CDR3 covers 16 residues. J lost 8 bases, V lost 2 bases, and 13 bases had no gene match. CDR3 coding DNA: TGTGCCAGCAGCTTCGGGACAGGGTCCCTTATTTTGGGCTACACCTTC. Its protein is CASSFGTGSLILGYTF.

This chain uses TRBV6-4 with TRBJ2-3; TRBD2 matches at 11 bases. Germline trimming cut 6 bases from V and 4 bases from J; bases unmatched to any gene: 6. The CDR3 length is 15 residues. The germline gives CDR1 MRHNA, CDR2 SNTAGT. The CDR3 region is CASSRLAGSPDTQYF. CDR3 nucleotide sequence: TGTGCCAGCAGCCGACTAGCGGGAAGCCCAGATACGCAGTATTTT.

The chain carries TRBV5-1 and TRBJ1-6; D gene ambiguous. The CDR3 is 17 residues long. With 4 bases removed from V and 6 bases from J, the gap between germline ends came to 20 bases. Germline values: CDR1 SGHRS, CDR2 YFSETQ. CDR3 nucleotides: TGCGCCAGCAGCCCCATTGGCGGGCCGGTGGCTAATTCACCCCTCCACTTT. Its translation: CASSPIGGPVANSPLHF.

This clone was observed a single time. The chain carries TRBV18 and TRBJ1-1; D remains ambiguous. Germline V lookup: CDR1 KGHSH, CDR2 LQKENI. The CDR3 runs to 14 residues. Trimming took off 3 bases at V and 1 base at J, with 9 bases between the two ends. The CDR3 DNA reads as TGTGCCAGCTCACCCATTGAAAAGAACACTGAAGCTTTCTTT. As protein: CASSPIEKNTEAFF.

J is TRBJ2-6 and V is TRBV5-1; D uncertain. V gave up 0 bases and J gave up 3 bases, with 10 bases separating them. The germline V gene encodes CDR1 SGHRS and CDR2 YFSETQ. The CDR3 spans 16 residues. CDR3 region: CASSLAAGVGANVLTF. Here the CDR3 DNA reads TGCGCCAGCAGCTTGGCCGCTGGGGTTGGGGCCAACGTCCTGACTTTC.

The table lists this clone with a few counts. The chain has TRBV6-5 and TRBJ1-2, with 11 bases lining up with TRBD1. CDR3 size: 14 residues. The V and J ends lost 2 bases and 4 bases, in that order; junction bases with no gene match: 0. Per germline, CDR1 MNHEY and CDR2 SVGAGI. The CDR3 reads CASSYGTGGYGYTF. The CDR3 DNA reads TGTGCCAGCAGTTACGGGACAGGGGGCTATGGCTACACCTTC.

This clone was recorded a few times. The rearrangement links TRBV11-1 to TRBJ2-1; maybe TRBD2 (6 bases). CDR3 length: 13 amino acids. Trimming took off 2 bases at V and 9 bases at J, with 11 bases between the two ends. The V gene's germline CDR1 is SGHAT and CDR2 FQDESV (reference sequence). The CDR3 DNA is TGTGCCAGCAGCTTAAGCCCTAGCGTTGAGCAGTTCTTC. As protein: CASSLSPSVEQFF.

The CDR3 protein is CASSHFVTGELFF. The CDR3 DNA reads TGTGCCAGCAGCCATTTTGTTACCGGGGAGCTGTTTTTT. This rearrangement joins TRBV14 to TRBJ2-2; D not resolved. The CDR3 contains 13 residues. CDR1 SGHDN and CDR2 FVKESK come from the germline V gene. V was clipped by 3 bases and J by 5 bases, with 7 bases between them.

The J gene is TRBJ2-7, the V gene TRBV20-1; D is perhaps TRBD2 (6 bases). The CDR3 contains 11 residues. Germline V gives CDR1 DFQATT, CDR2 SNEGSKA (reference sequence). Trimming stripped 1 base from V and 11 bases from J, with 12 bases between. CDR3 DNA sequence: TGCAGTGCTAGAGTGGGAGGAGAGGAGTACTTC. Translation gives CSARVGGEEYF.

The chain combines TRBV9 with TRBJ1-6; 10 positions agree with TRBD1. CDR1 SGDLS and CDR2 YYNGEE come from the germline V gene. Trimming took 0 bases from V and 9 from J; bases not matched to a gene: 3. This CDR3 is built from 15 residues. The CDR3 nucleotides are TGTGCCAGCAGCGTAGCAGACAGGGGGCTTTCACCCCTCCACTTT. Its protein is CASSVADRGLSPLHF. Based on the CDR3 plus reference TRBV9 and TRBJ1-6, the full variable domain is DSGVTQTPKHLITATGQRVTLRCSPRSGDLSVYWYQQSLDQGLQFLIQYYNGEERAKGNILERFSAQQFPDLHSELNLSSLELGDSALYFCASSVADRGLSPLHFGNGTRLTVT.

The chain is built from TRBV15 and TRBJ1-4; tentative D call: TRBD1 (5 bases). V was trimmed by 6 bases and J by 12 bases, leaving 17 bases between them. The CDR3 runs 13 residues. Germline V lookup: CDR1 LNHNV, CDR2 YYDKDF (reference sequence). The CDR3 protein is CATRGGEGVQLFF. CDR3 sequence (DNA): TGTGCCACCAGGGGGGGAGAGGGTGTACAACTGTTTTTT.

This clone was found a few times. The genes are TRBV14 and TRBJ2-1; D is perhaps TRBD2 (5 bases). In germline, CDR1 is SGHDN, CDR2 FVKESK. This CDR3 is built from 16 residues. V was trimmed by 5 bases and J by 8 bases, leaving 22 bases between them. The CDR3 DNA follows: TGTGCCAGCAGCTCCCTAACCGGGATCGGGTGGGATGAGCAGTTCTTC. Its protein is CASSSLTGIGWDEQFF.

This chain uses TRBV15 with TRBJ2-3; TRBD2 agrees at 7 bases. J gave up 0 bases and V 2 bases, and 5 bases lay outside the gene matches. The germline V gene has CDR1 LNHNV and CDR2 YYDKDF (reference sequence). The CDR3 extends over 16 amino acids. The chain's CDR3 is CATSRSLSGSTDTQYF. DNA for the CDR3: TGTGCCACCAGCAGATCCCTTAGCGGGAGCACAGATACGCAGTATTTT. Together with reference TRBV15 and TRBJ2-3, the CDR3 gives the full variable domain: DAMVIQNPRYQVTQFGKPVTLSCSQTLNHNVMYWYQQKSSQAPKLLFHYYDKDFNNEADTPDNFQSRRPNTSFCFLDIRSPGLGDTAMYLCATSRSLSGSTDTQYFGPGTRLTVL.

The rearrangement links TRBV5-4 to TRBJ1-2; 8 bases match TRBD1. Germline V CDR1 and CDR2: SGHNT, YYREEE (reference sequence). The trim removed 7 bases at V and 8 bases at J, leaving 16 bases unmatched. The CDR3 is 15 residues long. DNA for the CDR3: TGTGCCAGCGCCCCGGACAGGGAGAGATTGGGGGGCTACACCTTC. This encodes CASAPDRERLGGYTF.

The chain has TRBV28 and TRBJ2-3; 10 bases match TRBD1. Looked up from germline, CDR1 is MDHEN and CDR2 is SYDVKM. The CDR3 sequence is 15 residues long. The V gene end was trimmed by 5 bases and the J gene end by 4 bases; junction bases not matched to a gene: 6. The CDR3 nucleotides read TGTGCCAGCAGTCCGGGACAGGGGTCCCCAGATACGCAGTATTTT. This translates into CASSPGQGSPDTQYF.